The 14 T cell receptor beta chains listed next were all sequenced from one sample in a study of early T cells in non-severe SARS-CoV-2 infection. MiXCR was run by TCRdb on the 5' RACE reads, yielding one entry per CDR3 protein. The sample has roughly 49,000 distinct CDR3 sequences, about 4.6% seen once. The sequenced material came from whole blood. The receptors were gathered from an adult who was a healthcare worker with PCR-confirmed SARS-CoV-2 infection or an uninfected control (not recorded which).

The sample holds a few counts of this clonotype. The gene calls are TRBV12-3 or TRBV12-4 and TRBJ1-3; no reliable D call. Trimming removed 5 bases from V and 1 base from J, with 3 bases in between. This CDR3 comprises 12 residues. The CDR3 region is CASSLSGNTIYF. The DNA for the CDR3 is TGTGCCAGCAGTCTTTCTGGAAACACCATATATTTT.

This clonotype was seen a handful of times. V usage is TRBV19 and J usage is TRBJ2-3; 7 positions agree with TRBD1. The CDR3 runs to 15 residues. Germline CDR1 is LNHDA and CDR2 is SQIVND (reference sequence). Trimming removed 6 bases from V and 0 bases from J; junction bases left unmatched: 6. The CDR3 DNA sequence: TGTGCCAGTAGACGCCGGGACAGAAGCACAGATACGCAGTATTTT. Residues: CASRRRDRSTDTQYF.

Comment on this clonotype: One junction end does not reproduce the germline sequence, and a read error may be involved. This chain joins TRBV15 and TRBJ2-6; D call uncertain. The CDR3 is 15 amino acids. Germline V lookup: CDR1 LNHNV, CDR2 YYDKDF (reference sequence). Written as DNA, the CDR3 is TGTGTCACCAGCACTATGACCTCTGGGGCCAACGTCCTGACTTTC. The encoded protein is CVTSTMTSGANVLTF.

This clonotype was counted at least ten times. The chain links TRBV27 to TRBJ2-7; tentatively, D is TRBD2 (5 bases). CDR1 and CDR2 from the germline V gene are MNHEY and SMNVEV (reference sequence). Trimming stripped 2 bases from V and 2 bases from J, with 13 bases between. The CDR3 has 15 residues. CDR3 bases: TGTGCCAGCAGTTTAAAGAGATCGGGGACCTACGAGCAGTACTTC. Translation gives CASSLKRSGTYEQYF.

This clonotype was found many times. The V gene is TRBV29-1, the J gene TRBJ2-7; 9 nucleotides match TRBD1. This CDR3 is 13 amino acids long. V lost 4 bases, J lost 7 bases, and 8 bases stayed unmatched. CDR1 SQVTM and CDR2 ANQGSEA come from the germline V gene. The CDR3 region has the DNA TGCAGCGTTGGGACAGGGGCTCCTGCGGAGCAGTACTTC. This gives the protein CSVGTGAPAEQYF.

This clonotype was counted at least ten times. For the CDR3, the DNA is TGTGCCAGCAGCATCTTTGGGACAGGTGGGACTGAAGCTTTCTTT. It encodes CASSIFGTGGTEAFF. This chain joins TRBV6-5 and TRBJ1-1; 8 nucleotides agree with TRBD1. J was trimmed by 5 bases and V by 6 bases; bases with no gene match: 11. Germline CDR1 MNHEY, CDR2 SVGAGI. The CDR3 has 15 amino acids.

CDR3 sequence reads: CASSEEQGAYEQYF. The CDR3 nucleotides read TGTGCCAGCAGCGAAGAACAGGGGGCCTACGAGCAGTACTTC. The gene calls are TRBV11-2 and TRBJ2-7; 8 bases align to TRBD1. This CDR3 is built from 14 residues. Germline values: CDR1 SGHAT, CDR2 FQNNGV. Trimming at V came to 5 bases and at J to 2 bases, leaving 5 bases not matched to a gene.

This clonotype was seen many times. This chain connects TRBV10-2 to TRBJ2-7, with 9 bases lining up with TRBD1. Trimming at V came to 6 bases and at J to 5 bases, leaving 5 bases not matched to a gene. This CDR3 has 13 residues. Germline V gene lookup returns CDR1 WSHSY and CDR2 SAAADI. The CDR3 is CASRRTGVNEQYF. CDR3 DNA: TGCGCCAGCAGGAGGACAGGGGTCAACGAGCAGTACTTC.

This clonotype was counted at least ten times. The gene calls are TRBV6-6 and TRBJ2-2, with a tentative D call TRBD2 (6 bases). V was trimmed by 11 bases and J by 0 bases, leaving 13 bases between them. There are 14 residues in the CDR3. Germline CDR1 reads MNHNY; CDR2 reads SVGAGI (reference sequence). CDR3 DNA sequence: TGTGCCGGGGGGACCAAAGCGAACACCGGGGAGCTGTTTTTT. This translates into CAGGTKANTGELFF.

This clonotype was counted only a few times. The CDR3 DNA follows: TGCAGTGCTAGGAGCGGGAGTACAGATACGCAGTATTTT. Amino acids: CSARSGSTDTQYF. The chain joins TRBV20-1 to TRBJ2-3; TRBD2 aligns across 8 bases. After removal of 3 bases from V and 3 bases from J, the junction contained 2 bases not matched to a gene. Germline lookup yields CDR1 DFQATT and CDR2 SNEGSKA (reference sequence). CDR3 length: 13 amino acids.

This clonotype was seen many times. The chain joins TRBV12-3 or TRBV12-4 to TRBJ2-1; D unclear. Trimming removed 7 bases from V and 8 bases from J, with 15 bases in between. This CDR3 has 13 amino acids. The CDR3: CASTQRVIDEQFF. The CDR3 DNA is TGTGCCAGCACCCAACGAGTTATCGATGAGCAGTTCTTC.

In its sample, this clonotype was seen a few times. The rearrangement uses TRBV12-3 or TRBV12-4 and TRBJ2-2; D unclear. The CDR3 is 16 amino acids. Trimming took off 5 bases at V and 4 bases at J, with 17 bases between the two ends. The CDR3 sequence: CASSPLEALATGELFF. The DNA for the CDR3 is TGTGCCAGCAGTCCCCTAGAAGCCCTGGCCACCGGGGAGCTGTTTTTT.

The chain uses TRBV12-3 or TRBV12-4 and TRBJ2-7; the match to TRBD1 covers 7 bases. The CDR3 consists of 13 residues. The junction had 2 bases not matched to a gene; V was cut back by 3 bases and J by 3 bases. The CDR3 here is CASSFDRDYEQYF. The CDR3 DNA follows: TGTGCCAGCAGTTTCGACAGGGACTACGAGCAGTACTTC.

This clonotype was counted many times. The chain has TRBV29-1 and TRBJ2-3, with D perhaps matching TRBD1 or TRBD2 (7 bases each). The germline V gene has CDR1 SQVTM and CDR2 ANQGSEA. The CDR3 totals 14 residues. Trimming cost V 6 bases and J 3 bases, with 16 bases left between them. The CDR3 region is CSVRGGTATDTQYF. CDR3 sequence (DNA): TGCAGCGTCAGGGGGGGCACGGCGACAGATACGCAGTATTTT.